Each of the 32 T cell receptor beta chains below was sequenced from the same sample in a study of blood T cell repertoires in COVID-19. The repertoire was sequenced with immunoSEQ multiplex PCR; TCRdb's copy has only in-frame clones and lacks some. The data hold hundreds of thousands of clones, with 84% observed a single time. Sequencing was done on a sample of PBMCs or T cells enriched from blood (not recorded which). The receptors were sampled from a woman in her thirties or forties who had recovered from COVID-19.

J is TRBJ1-1 and V is TRBV2; tentatively, D is TRBD1 (6 bases). Germline CDR1 and CDR2: SNHLY and FYNNEI. This CDR3 has 15 residues. V was shortened by 5 bases and J by 4 bases, with 17 bases between the two germline ends. The CDR3 DNA follows: TGTGCCAGCAGTCGATTACAGGGTTCGGGCACTGAAGCTTTCTTT. Its translation: CASSRLQGSGTEAFF.

CDR3 sequence (DNA): TGTGCCAGCAGTTTGGTCTCGGCGGGGCGCCCTGAAGCTTTCTTT. It codes for CASSLVSAGRPEAFF. The chain combines TRBV28 with TRBJ1-1, with D perhaps matching TRBD1 (5 bases). The V gene lost 3 bases and the J gene lost 6 bases, with 17 bases spanning the gap. The CDR3 runs 15 residues. The germline V gene encodes CDR1 MDHEN and CDR2 SYDVKM. The variable domain in full, with the rest retrieved from reference TRBV28 and TRBJ1-1, is DVKVTQSSRYLVKRTGEKVFLECVQDMDHENMFWYRQDPGLGLRLIYFSYDVKMKEKGDIPEGYSVSREKKERFSLILESASTNQTSMYLCASSLVSAGRPEAFFGQGTRLTVV.

The chain couples TRBV28 to TRBJ2-5; maybe TRBD2 (6 bases). Germline V gene lookup returns CDR1 MDHEN and CDR2 SYDVKM. This CDR3 contains 15 residues. Deletions cut 4 bases from V and 1 base from J, with 13 bases between. This chain's CDR3 is CASSSARGSQETQYF. The CDR3 DNA reads as TGTGCCAGCAGTTCCGCCCGGGGGAGCCAAGAGACCCAGTACTTC.

The chain employs TRBV24-1 and TRBJ2-1; D unclear. The germline gives CDR1 KGHDR, CDR2 SFDVKD. The CDR3 runs to 12 residues. V gave up 10 bases and J gave up 3 bases, with 9 bases separating them. As DNA, the CDR3 is TGTGCCACGGCAAATTTCTACAATGAGCAGTTCTTC. Translation: CATANFYNEQFF.

The rearrangement joins TRBV30 to TRBJ2-1, with 15 nucleotides matching TRBD2. There are 16 residues in the CDR3. V was clipped by 2 bases and J by 8 bases; unmatched bases: 7. CDR1 and CDR2 (germline): GTSNPN, SVGIG (reference sequence). The CDR3 spells CAWSLRTSGRAYEQFF. The DNA of the CDR3 is TGTGCCTGGAGTTTGAGGACTAGCGGGAGGGCCTATGAGCAGTTCTTC.

V gene TRBV7-5 combines with J gene TRBJ2-1; the D segment call TRBD2 is taken from the table without a DNA check. TRBV7-5 constitutes a pseudogene. This CDR3 is built from 15 residues. CDR3 region: CARSSLIPSYNEQFF. The DNA for the CDR3 is TGTGCCAGAAGCTCCCTTATTCCTTCCTACAATGAGCAGTTCTTC.

The gene calls are TRBV2 and TRBJ1-1, with 8 nucleotides matching TRBD1. Per germline, CDR1 SNHLY and CDR2 FYNNEI. The V and J ends lost 4 bases and 5 bases, in that order; junction bases with no gene match: 3. CDR3 length equals 13 residues. The CDR3 nucleotides are TGTGCCAGCAGTGCCTACAGGGGGACTGAAGCTTTCTTT. Translation gives CASSAYRGTEAFF. The whole variable domain, filled in from reference TRBV2 and TRBJ1-1, reads EPEVTQTPSHQVTQMGQEVILRCVPISNHLYFYWYRQILGQKVEFLVSFYNNEISEKSEIFDDQFSVERPDGSNFTLKIRSTKLEDSAMYFCASSAYRGTEAFFGQGTRLTVV.

This clone came up once. The V call is TRBV4-3, the J call TRBJ2-3, with D possibly TRBD2 on 5 matching bases. The CDR3 length is 13 residues. Germline assignment: CDR1 LGHNA and CDR2 YSLEER. V gave up 0 bases and J gave up 6 bases, with 7 bases separating them. The CDR3 is CASSQDRRDTQYF. CDR3 nucleotides: TGCGCCAGCAGCCAAGATAGGAGGGATACGCAGTATTTT.

This clone showed up many times. The chain links TRBV7-9 to TRBJ2-1; 10 nucleotides align to TRBD2. This CDR3 is 16 amino acids long. With V trimmed by 5 bases and J by 8 bases, 12 bases remained unmatched. CDR1 is SEHNR and CDR2 is FQNEAQ in the germline V gene (reference sequence). For the CDR3, the DNA is TGTGCCAGCAGCCGCCGCTTAGCGGGAGGAATCGATGAGCAGTTCTTC. It codes for CASSRRLAGGIDEQFF.

The chain carries TRBV2 and TRBJ1-6, with D possibly TRBD1 on 6 matching bases. Looked up from germline, CDR1 is SNHLY and CDR2 is FYNNEI. The CDR3 covers 13 residues. Trimming removed 8 bases at V and 7 bases at J, with 12 bases between. The CDR3 here is CASYGQTNSPLHF. CDR3 coding DNA: TGTGCCAGCTACGGACAGACCAATTCACCCCTCCACTTT.

In this sample, this clone turned up a few times. V and J are TRBV10-1 and TRBJ2-7; 8 bases match TRBD2. The CDR3 loop spans 14 amino acids. Per germline, CDR1 WNHNN and CDR2 SYGVQD (reference sequence). Trimming took 6 bases from V and 4 from J; bases not matched to a gene: 8. CDR3 in amino acids: CASSPGTSGYEQYF. CDR3 coding DNA: TGCGCCAGCAGCCCCGGTACTAGCGGATACGAGCAGTACTTC.

The chain recombines TRBV5-6 with TRBJ1-2; maybe TRBD1 (6 bases). This CDR3 contains 12 residues. In germline, CDR1 is SGHDT, CDR2 YYEEEE. Trimming shortened V by 4 bases and J by 5 bases, and 9 bases separated the two germline ends. The CDR3 nucleotides are TGTGCCAGCAGCCGGGGACAATATGGCTACACCTTC. This encodes CASSRGQYGYTF.

This sequence joins TRBV3-1 (or the pseudogene TRBV3-2) and TRBJ1-1; D gene uncertain. The CDR3 consists of 13 residues. CDR1 is LGHDT and CDR2 is YNNKEL in the germline V gene (reference sequence). Trimming cost V 5 bases and J 9 bases, with 16 bases left between them. The CDR3 region has the DNA TGTGCCAGCAGCGTACTAGACGGTCGTAAAGCTTTCTTT. Its protein is CASSVLDGRKAFF.

The gene calls are TRBV6-2 or TRBV6-3 and TRBJ2-7; 14 bases match TRBD2. This CDR3 has 17 amino acids. In germline, CDR1 is MNHEY, CDR2 SVGEGT. Unmatched junction bases numbered 3, after V lost 2 bases and J lost 0 bases. CDR3 protein: CASSYRGTSGSSYEQYV. In DNA, the CDR3 is TGTGCCAGCAGTTACCGTGGGACTAGCGGGAGCTCCTACGAGCAGTACGTC.

V gene TRBV6-5 combines with J gene TRBJ1-3, with D possibly being TRBD1 (6 bases). V was pared by 4 bases and J by 0 bases, with 10 bases between. Per the germline V gene, CDR1 is MNHEY and CDR2 is SVGAGI. The CDR3 is made up of 15 amino acids. The CDR3 DNA reads as TGTGCCAGCAGTTGGGGGGGCACCTCTGGAAACACCATATATTTT. The encoded protein is CASSWGGTSGNTIYF.

The chain joins TRBV11-1 to TRBJ2-3, with TRBD2 matching 9 bases. This CDR3 spans 13 amino acids. Germline V gene lookup returns CDR1 SGHAT and CDR2 FQDESV (reference sequence). V shed 8 bases and J 6 bases; nucleotides not matched to a gene: 6. CDR3 amino acids: CASGTSSSDTQYF. The CDR3 region has the DNA TGTGCCAGCGGGACTAGCAGTTCGGATACGCAGTATTTT.

The chain has TRBV7-3 and TRBJ2-5; TRBD1 matches 7 bases. V dropped 2 bases and J dropped 4; count of bases not matched to a gene: 7. Germline CDR1 and CDR2: SGHTA and FQGTGA. The CDR3 spans 15 residues. CDR3 sequence (DNA): TGTGCCAGCAGCTTAGGGCAGGGGGTAGGAGAGACCCAGTACTTC. This gives the protein CASSLGQGVGETQYF.

This clone was detected once. The V call is TRBV28, the J call TRBJ2-5; D possibly corresponds to TRBD1 (6 bases). This CDR3 is built from 17 residues. V was shortened by 3 bases and J by 2 bases, with 19 bases between the two germline ends. Germline CDR1 reads MDHEN; CDR2 reads SYDVKM. In DNA form, the CDR3 reads TGTGCCAGCAGTTTCCTCCAAGGACAGTGGAGTCAAGAGACCCAGTACTTC. Translating gives CASSFLQGQWSQETQYF.

The V and J genes are TRBV9 and TRBJ2-5; D is undetermined. Germline CDR1 is SGDLS and CDR2 is YYNGEE. V was trimmed by 0 bases and J by 5 bases, leaving 8 bases between them. The CDR3 sequence is 13 residues long. The CDR3 DNA follows: TGTGCCAGCAGCGTAGGGCTGATCGAGACCCAGTACTTC. This gives the protein CASSVGLIETQYF.

The chain is built from TRBV3-1 (or the pseudogene TRBV3-2) and TRBJ2-5; 12 bases agree with TRBD2. This CDR3 is built from 14 residues. Trimming at V came to 8 bases and at J to 2 bases, leaving 3 bases not matched to a gene. The V gene's germline CDR1 is LGHDT and CDR2 YNNKEL (reference sequence). In DNA form, the CDR3 reads TGTGCCAGCGGCGGACTAGCGGGACAAGAGACCCAGTACTTC. Amino acid sequence: CASGGLAGQETQYF.

The rearrangement uses TRBV7-9 and TRBJ1-2; the match to TRBD1 covers 10 bases. CDR3 size: 14 residues. The V segment lost 6 bases and the J segment 4 bases; nucleotides outside the gene matches: 5. Germline CDR1 and CDR2: SEHNR and FQNEAQ (reference sequence). The CDR3 spells CASRAGTGVYGYTF. The CDR3 DNA reads as TGTGCCAGCAGAGCCGGGACAGGGGTCTATGGCTACACCTTC.

This sequence joins TRBV7-2 and TRBJ2-1; TRBD2 agrees at 12 bases. Germline V gives CDR1 SGHTA, CDR2 FQGNSA. V gave up 1 base and J gave up 6 bases; unmatched junction bases: 13. The CDR3 contains 19 residues. The CDR3 loop is CASSLGLAGGPLIFNEQFF. The CDR3 nucleotides are TGTGCCAGCAGCTTAGGGCTAGCGGGAGGGCCTTTAATTTTCAATGAGCAGTTCTTC.

The chain carries TRBV5-1 and TRBJ2-3, with D possibly matching TRBD2 (6 bases). This CDR3 comprises 13 residues. V lost 5 bases, J lost 0 bases, and 7 bases lay in between. Germline V gives CDR1 SGHRS, CDR2 YFSETQ. CDR3: CASRGTSTDTQYF. The CDR3 coding sequence is TGCGCCAGCAGAGGGACTAGCACAGATACGCAGTATTTT.

V is TRBV19 and J is TRBJ2-7; D is perhaps TRBD1 (6 bases). This CDR3 region has 14 residues. Germline V gene lookup returns CDR1 LNHDA and CDR2 SQIVND (reference sequence). V lost 4 bases and J lost 6, with 16 bases in between. The CDR3: CASSTRGKSGEQYF. The DNA for the CDR3 is TGTGCCAGTAGTACCAGGGGCAAGTCAGGCGAGCAGTACTTC.

This chain links TRBV3-1 (or the pseudogene TRBV3-2) with TRBJ1-3; unclear D gene. CDR1 is LGHDT, CDR2 YNNKEL, per germline (reference sequence). Between the trimmed V and J ends, which lost 1 base and 4 bases, there was a span of 5 bases. CDR3 length: 13 residues. CDR3 sequence (DNA): TGTGCCAGCAGCCAAGGCGTCGGAAACACCATATATTTT. It translates to CASSQGVGNTIYF.

The genes are TRBV3-1 (or the pseudogene TRBV3-2) and TRBJ2-3; 8 bases match TRBD2. The germline gives CDR1 LGHDT, CDR2 YNNKEL (reference sequence). This CDR3 has 17 residues. Unmatched junction bases numbered 12, after V lost 0 bases and J lost 7 bases. The DNA of the CDR3 is TGTGCCAGCAGCCAAGAACGGGGGGGAAAAGGGCGGCATACGCAGTATTTT. Encoded protein: CASSQERGGKGRHTQYF.

This clone was recorded once. The chain carries TRBV3-1 (or the pseudogene TRBV3-2) and TRBJ2-2; 9 nucleotides agree with TRBD2. J gave up 4 bases and V 4 bases, and 4 bases lay outside the gene matches. The CDR3 runs to 15 residues. CDR1 is LGHDT and CDR2 is YNNKEL in the germline V gene (reference sequence). This CDR3 is CASSRREGRTGELFF. In nucleotides, the CDR3 is TGTGCCAGCAGCCGGCGGGAGGGTCGCACCGGGGAGCTGTTTTTT.

This clone was counted only a few times. This chain joins TRBV11-3 and TRBJ1-6; 9 positions match TRBD1. In germline, CDR1 is SGHNT, CDR2 YENEEA. The CDR3 extends over 14 amino acids. V dropped 4 bases and J dropped 10; count of bases not matched to a gene: 5. DNA of the CDR3: TGTGCCAGCAGCTCCGGGACAGGGAACTCACCCCTCCACTTT. Translating gives CASSSGTGNSPLHF.

J is TRBJ1-2 and V is TRBV19; D is possibly TRBD1 (5 bases). Trimming took off 3 bases at V and 4 bases at J, with 12 bases between the two ends. The CDR3 is made up of 14 amino acids. From germline, CDR1 is LNHDA and CDR2 SQIVND (reference sequence). The CDR3 DNA reads as TGTGCCAGTAGTATTCTCGCGGGGGGCTATGGCTACACCTTC. It translates to CASSILAGGYGYTF.

The V and J genes are TRBV28 and TRBJ1-6, with D perhaps TRBD1 (6 bases). V was clipped by 4 bases and J by 9 bases, with 7 bases between them. The CDR3 spans 12 residues. Germline-derived CDR1 and CDR2 are MDHEN and SYDVKM. CDR3 amino acids: CASSYRVSPLHF. The CDR3 DNA reads as TGTGCCAGCAGTTACAGGGTTTCACCCCTCCACTTT. Looking up the rest from reference TRBV28 and TRBJ1-6 gives the full variable domain: DVKVTQSSRYLVKRTGEKVFLECVQDMDHENMFWYRQDPGLGLRLIYFSYDVKMKEKGDIPEGYSVSREKKERFSLILESASTNQTSMYLCASSYRVSPLHFGNGTRLTVT.

V gene TRBV3-1 (or the pseudogene TRBV3-2) combines with J gene TRBJ2-7, with 10 positions matching TRBD1. Germline V gene data show CDR1 as LGHDT and CDR2 as YNNKEL (reference sequence). V lost 6 bases to trimming and J lost 2 bases; unmatched junction nucleotides: 7. The CDR3 totals 15 residues. The CDR3 DNA reads TGTGCCAGCAGTCCCGGGACAGGGGACCCCTACGAGCAGTACGTC. Its protein is CASSPGTGDPYEQYV.

The rearrangement joins TRBV18 to TRBJ2-1, with D unresolved. Looked up from germline, CDR1 is KGHSH and CDR2 is LQKENI. Between the trimmed V and J ends, which lost 3 bases and 8 bases, there was a span of 8 bases. The CDR3 has 12 residues. CDR3 coding DNA: TGTGCCAGCTCACCCGAGGTTTATGAGCAGTTCTTC. Translated: CASSPEVYEQFF.